This TCR beta chain came from a study of technical replicates of blood from a handful of donors. This CDR3 has 16 residues. CDR1 is SGHNT and CDR2 is YENEEA in the germline V gene. V was clipped by 5 bases and J by 5 bases; unmatched bases: 8. Libraries were prepared by immunoSEQ multiplex PCR; TCRdb keeps only in-frame clonotypes and omits some of them. The table has around 80,000 clones, 95% to 99% seen once. This TCR derives from a human donor in good health. The V gene is TRBV11-3, the J gene TRBJ2-1, with 11 positions matching TRBD2. The sample taken for sequencing was T cells isolated from PBMCs. In DNA form, the CDR3 reads TGTGCCAGCAGCCTAGGGGGGACTAGCGGACACAATGAGCAGTTCTTC. Protein sequence: CASSLGGTSGHNEQFF.